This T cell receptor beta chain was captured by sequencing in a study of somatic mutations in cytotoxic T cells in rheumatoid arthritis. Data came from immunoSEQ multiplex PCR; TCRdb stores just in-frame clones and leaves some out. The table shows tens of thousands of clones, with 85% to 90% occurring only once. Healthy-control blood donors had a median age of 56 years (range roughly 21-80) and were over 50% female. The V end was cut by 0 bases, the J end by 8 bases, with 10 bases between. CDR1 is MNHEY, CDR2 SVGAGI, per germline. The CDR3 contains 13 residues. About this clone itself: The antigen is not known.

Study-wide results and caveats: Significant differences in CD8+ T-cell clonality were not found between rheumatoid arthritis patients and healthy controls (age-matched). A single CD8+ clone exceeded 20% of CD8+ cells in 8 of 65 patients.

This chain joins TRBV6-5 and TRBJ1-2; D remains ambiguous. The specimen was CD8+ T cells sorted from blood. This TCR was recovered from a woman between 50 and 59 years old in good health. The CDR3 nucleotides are TGTGCCAGCAGTTACTCGAGCCTAGAAGGCTACACCTTC. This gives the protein CASSYSSLEGYTF.